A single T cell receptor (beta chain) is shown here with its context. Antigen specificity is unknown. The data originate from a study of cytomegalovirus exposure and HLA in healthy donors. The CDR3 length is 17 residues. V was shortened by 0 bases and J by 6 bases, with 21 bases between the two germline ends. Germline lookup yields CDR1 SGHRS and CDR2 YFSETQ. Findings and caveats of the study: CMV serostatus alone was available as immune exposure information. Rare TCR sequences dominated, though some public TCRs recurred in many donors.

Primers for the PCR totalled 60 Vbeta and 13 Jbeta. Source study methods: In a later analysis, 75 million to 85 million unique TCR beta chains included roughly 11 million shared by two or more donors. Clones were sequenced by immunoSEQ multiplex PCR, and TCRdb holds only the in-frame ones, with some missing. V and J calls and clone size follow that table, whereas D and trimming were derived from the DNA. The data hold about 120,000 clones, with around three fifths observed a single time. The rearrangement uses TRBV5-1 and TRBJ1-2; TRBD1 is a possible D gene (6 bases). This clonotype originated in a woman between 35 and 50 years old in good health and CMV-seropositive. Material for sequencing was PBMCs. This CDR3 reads CASSLGPIDRLVDGYTF. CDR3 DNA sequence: TGCGCCAGCAGCTTGGGCCCCATCGACAGGTTGGTCGATGGCTACACCTTC.